The next 20 T cell receptor beta chains were all read from a single sample in a study of blood T cells in healthy people across ages. Using a J-beta primer mix together with a sample-barcoded 5' primer, a second PCR was run for roughly 7 to 11 cycles. TCRdb re-analysed the 5' RACE reads in MiXCR, keeping a single row per CDR3 protein. The table lists hundreds of thousands of distinct CDR3 sequences, around 48% of them singletons, with about 32% in the top ten. The sample consisted of blood. These receptors were obtained from an older woman in good health.

This clonotype has more than one count but fewer than ten. This chain uses TRBV29-1 with TRBJ1-1; D ambiguous. Germline-derived CDR1 and CDR2 are SQVTM and ANQGSEA. V was trimmed by 2 bases and J by 1 base, leaving 11 bases between them. The CDR3 extends over 14 amino acids. The CDR3 DNA reads TGCAGCGTTGAACAGGAGGCGTGGAACACTGAAGCTTTCTTT. Protein product: CSVEQEAWNTEAFF.

The chain employs TRBV7-2 and TRBJ2-4; D is undetermined. This CDR3 comprises 17 residues. Trimming shortened V by 3 bases and J by 0 bases, and 15 bases separated the two germline ends. Germline CDR1 is SGHTA and CDR2 is FQGNSA. In nucleotides, the CDR3 is TGTGCCAGCAGCTTGGGGTCGGGTCGTCTAGCCAAAAACATTCAGTACTTC. It specifies CASSLGSGRLAKNIQYF.

The CDR3 reads CATSDLGGDANTGELFF. In DNA form, the CDR3 reads TGTGCCACCAGTGATTTAGGTGGGGACGCGAACACCGGGGAGCTGTTTTTT. The rearrangement links TRBV24-1 to TRBJ2-2; either TRBD1 or TRBD2 may fit D (5 bases each). The V gene's germline CDR1 is KGHDR and CDR2 SFDVKD. Trimming left V 1 base short and J 0 bases short, with 11 bases between. This CDR3 has 17 amino acids.

Points on this clonotype: A read error may account for a junction end that differs from germline. The chain joins TRBV7-7 to TRBJ1-1, with 11 positions matching TRBD1. Per the germline V gene, CDR1 is SSHAT and CDR2 is FNYEAQ (reference sequence). The CDR3 length is 16 residues. As DNA, the CDR3 is TGTGCTAGCAGCCCAGTGGGACAGGGGGTGAACACTGAAGCTTTCTTT. This encodes CASSPVGQGVNTEAFF.

Notes on this clonotype: The junction departs from the called germline gene at one end, perhaps through a read error. The rearrangement uses TRBV20-1 and TRBJ1-5, with D unresolved. The CDR3 loop spans 13 amino acids. From germline, CDR1 is DFQATT and CDR2 SNEGSKA (reference sequence). The CDR3, as DNA: TGCAGTGCTCCTCAACAGTTCAATCACCCCCAGCATTTT. Protein: CSAPQQFNHPQHF.

V usage is TRBV7-2 and J usage is TRBJ2-1; possibly TRBD1 or TRBD2 for D (6 bases each). The CDR3 is made up of 14 amino acids. Germline assignment: CDR1 SGHTA and CDR2 FQGNSA. The V end lost 5 bases, the J end lost 15 bases, and 23 bases lay between the germline ends. As DNA, the CDR3 is TGTGCCAGCAGCCAAGGGGGGCCGCTAAGGCATTGGTTCTTC. This encodes CASSQGGPLRHWFF.

The V gene is TRBV2, the J gene TRBJ1-1, with D hard to call. The germline V gene has CDR1 SNHLY and CDR2 FYNNEI. The ends were cut back, 7 bases at V and 7 bases at J, with 10 bases in the middle. This CDR3 is built from 11 residues. In DNA form, the CDR3 reads TGTGCCAGCAAAAACAGTTTTGAAGCTTTCTTT. It is translated as CASKNSFEAFF.

Here the CDR3 reads CSVEPIGQTVPTDTQYF. CDR3 DNA sequence: TGCAGCGTTGAACCTATAGGTCAGACAGTACCTACAGATACGCAGTATTTT. This chain links TRBV29-1 with TRBJ2-3; D is perhaps TRBD1 (5 bases). The CDR3 sequence is 17 residues long. The germline V gene has CDR1 SQVTM and CDR2 ANQGSEA. V lost 2 bases and J 3 bases, leaving 21 bases between the germline ends.

Comment on this clonotype: This may be a read error, as it is one base from a much larger clone. The chain recombines TRBV6-2 or TRBV6-3 with TRBJ2-7, with TRBD2 identical over 8 bases. The CDR3 length is 16 residues. The germline CDR1 and CDR2 sequences are MNHEY and SVGEGT. The V segment lost 4 bases and the J segment 7 bases; nucleotides outside the gene matches: 15. In DNA, the CDR3 is TGTGCCAGCAGTTCTCCGGGTCGAGCGGGAGTGGATGAGCAGTACTTC. Protein: CASSSPGRAGVDEQYF.

The chain carries TRBV10-3 and TRBJ2-3; tentatively, D is TRBD2 (5 bases). CDR1 is ENHRY and CDR2 is SYGVKD in the germline V gene. The V end lost 2 bases, the J end lost 2 bases, and 17 bases lay between the germline ends. The CDR3 spans 17 residues. CDR3 sequence: CAISESGSYAATDTQYF. Written as DNA, the CDR3 is TGTGCCATCAGTGAGAGTGGGAGCTACGCGGCCACAGATACGCAGTATTTT.

The J gene is TRBJ2-3, the V gene TRBV12-3 or TRBV12-4; 11 bases line up with TRBD2. The CDR3 covers 18 residues. The trim removed 2 bases at V and 1 base at J, leaving 8 bases unmatched. The CDR3 nucleotides are TGTGCCAGCAGTTTAAATGTAGCGGGAGGGTGGGGCACAGATACGCAGTATTTT. Amino acid sequence: CASSLNVAGGWGTDTQYF.

This clonotype occurred many times. V and J are TRBV27 and TRBJ1-2; 7 bases line up with TRBD1. Germline loops: CDR1 MNHEY, CDR2 SMNVEV (reference sequence). This CDR3 has 13 residues. Trimming cost V 5 bases and J 6 bases; bases outside gene matches: 6. The CDR3 region is CASSPTGADGYTF. The CDR3 DNA sequence: TGTGCCAGCAGTCCTACAGGGGCCGATGGCTACACCTTC.

V usage is TRBV4-2 and J usage is TRBJ1-6; 12 bases agree with TRBD1. Germline CDR1 is LGHNA and CDR2 is YNFKEQ. V trimming: 0 bases; J trimming: 9 bases; junction bases outside the gene matches: 3. The CDR3 runs 16 residues. The CDR3 DNA sequence: TGTGCCAGCAGCCAAGATTTGGGACAGGGGGCTTCACCCCTCCACTTT. It specifies CASSQDLGQGASPLHF.

The chain links TRBV15 to TRBJ2-2; D gene uncertain. This CDR3 region has 15 residues. The germline gives CDR1 LNHNV, CDR2 YYDKDF (reference sequence). Trimming left V 0 bases short and J 4 bases short, with 9 bases between. In nucleotides, the CDR3 is TGTGCCACCAGCAGAGAACGAATCAGCACCGGGGAGCTGTTTTTT. Translating it yields CATSRERISTGELFF.

The chain uses TRBV7-2 and TRBJ2-1, with 7 bases that match TRBD1. The J call is uncertain, as TRBJ2-7 better fits the DNA end. There are 17 residues in the CDR3. The V gene's germline CDR1 is SGHTA and CDR2 FQGNSA. The CDR3, as DNA: TGTGCCAGCAGCTTAGGTAGCTGGGACAGACTTTACAATGAGCAGTACTTC. It translates to CASSLGSWDRLYNEQYF.

The gene calls are TRBV20-1 and TRBJ2-5; the D call may be TRBD1 or TRBD2 (6 bases each). Germline V gene sequence: CDR1 DFQATT, CDR2 SNEGSKA (reference sequence). The CDR3 extends over 14 amino acids. With 1 base removed from V and 11 bases from J, the gap between germline ends came to 20 bases. The DNA for the CDR3 is TGCAGTGCTAGAGGGGGGGCAGCCTACAATGAGCAGTACTTC. This sequence encodes CSARGGAAYNEQYF.

This clonotype has a handful of counts. The rearrangement joins TRBV10-3 to TRBJ2-5, with TRBD1 matching over 7 bases. Germline V lookup: CDR1 ENHRY, CDR2 SYGVKD. J gave up 0 bases and V 3 bases, and 7 bases lay outside the gene matches. This CDR3 contains 16 residues. CDR3 loop: CAISDADRAYQETQYF. CDR3 nucleotides: TGTGCCATCAGTGATGCCGACAGGGCCTACCAAGAGACCCAGTACTTC.

The chain recombines TRBV5-1 with TRBJ2-1, with D possibly being TRBD1 or TRBD2 (5 bases each). Per the germline V gene, CDR1 is SGHRS and CDR2 is YFSETQ. There are 14 residues in the CDR3. V was clipped by 4 bases and J by 10 bases, with 18 bases between them. CDR3 amino acids: CASSGGQGSGEQFF. The CDR3 DNA reads as TGCGCCAGCAGCGGAGGTCAGGGTTCAGGGGAGCAGTTCTTC.

The sample holds a few counts of this clonotype. The rearrangement links TRBV27 to TRBJ2-5; no clear D gene. The DNA matches TRBJ2-7 better at its end, which makes the J call doubtful. The CDR3 runs to 14 residues. In germline, CDR1 is MNHEY, CDR2 SMNVEV (reference sequence). The CDR3 region has the DNA TGTGCCAGCAGCCGGTCCGAACTCTTTTACGAGCAGTACTTC. Its translation is CASSRSELFYEQYF.

As to this clonotype: A much larger clone differs from this one at a single base, so this may be a read error. The chain recombines TRBV11-3 with TRBJ2-5; tentative D call: TRBD2 (5 bases). Trimming shortened V by 5 bases and J by 11 bases, and 12 bases separated the two germline ends. Germline lookup yields CDR1 SGHNT and CDR2 YENEEA. The CDR3 covers 11 residues. The CDR3 DNA follows: TGTGCCAGCAGCGAAGACTACGGGCAGTACTTC. Protein product: CASSEDYGQYF.